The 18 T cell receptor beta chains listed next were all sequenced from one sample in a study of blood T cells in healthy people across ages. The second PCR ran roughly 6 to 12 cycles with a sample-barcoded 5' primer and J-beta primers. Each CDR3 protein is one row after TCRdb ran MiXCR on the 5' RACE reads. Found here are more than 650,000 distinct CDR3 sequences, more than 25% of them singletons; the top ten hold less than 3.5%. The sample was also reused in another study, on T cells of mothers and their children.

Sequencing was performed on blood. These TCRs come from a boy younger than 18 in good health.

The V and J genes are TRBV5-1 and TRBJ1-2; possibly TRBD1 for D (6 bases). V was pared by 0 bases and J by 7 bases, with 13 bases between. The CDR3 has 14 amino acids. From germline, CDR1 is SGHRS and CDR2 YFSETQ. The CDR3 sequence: CASSLAAGTRGYTF. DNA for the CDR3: TGCGCCAGCAGCTTGGCGGCGGGGACACGTGGCTACACCTTC.

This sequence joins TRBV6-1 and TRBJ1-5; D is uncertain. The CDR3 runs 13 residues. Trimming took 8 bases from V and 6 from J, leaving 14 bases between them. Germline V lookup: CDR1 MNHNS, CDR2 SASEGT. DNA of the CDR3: TGTGCCAGCTCGACCGGAGCTGGTCAGCCCCAGCATTTT. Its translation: CASSTGAGQPQHF.

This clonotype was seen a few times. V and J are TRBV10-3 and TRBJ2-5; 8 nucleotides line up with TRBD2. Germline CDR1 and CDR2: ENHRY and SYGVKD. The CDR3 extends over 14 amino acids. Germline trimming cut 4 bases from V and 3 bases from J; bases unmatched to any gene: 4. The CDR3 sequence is CAISGAGDEETQYF. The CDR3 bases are TGTGCCATCAGTGGAGCGGGGGACGAAGAGACCCAGTACTTC.

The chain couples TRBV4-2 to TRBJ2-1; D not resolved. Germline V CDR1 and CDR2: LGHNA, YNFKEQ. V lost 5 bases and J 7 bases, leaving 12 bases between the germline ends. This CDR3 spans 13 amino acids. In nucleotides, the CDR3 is TGTGCCAGCAGCGGACGACTGGGGAATGAGCAGTTCTTC. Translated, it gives CASSGRLGNEQFF.

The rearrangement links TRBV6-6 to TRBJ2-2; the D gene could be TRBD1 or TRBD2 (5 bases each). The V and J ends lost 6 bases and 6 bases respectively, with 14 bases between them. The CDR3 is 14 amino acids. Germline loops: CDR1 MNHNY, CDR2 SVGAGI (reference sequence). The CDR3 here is CASRGTAQPGELFF. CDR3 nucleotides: TGTGCCAGCAGGGGGACCGCCCAACCCGGGGAGCTGTTTTTT.

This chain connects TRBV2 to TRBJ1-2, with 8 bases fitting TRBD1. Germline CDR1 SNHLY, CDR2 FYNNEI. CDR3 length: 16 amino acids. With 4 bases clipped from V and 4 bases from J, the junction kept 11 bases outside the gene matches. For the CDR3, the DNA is TGTGCCAGCAGTGTCGGGAGAGGACAGGGCGGCTATGGCTACACCTTC. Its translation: CASSVGRGQGGYGYTF.

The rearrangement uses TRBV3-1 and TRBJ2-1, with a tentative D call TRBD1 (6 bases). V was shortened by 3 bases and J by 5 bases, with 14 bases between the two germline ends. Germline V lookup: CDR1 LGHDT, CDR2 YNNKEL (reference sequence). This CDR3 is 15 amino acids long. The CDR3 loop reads CASSHRTDPNNEQFF. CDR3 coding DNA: TGTGCCAGCAGCCACCGGACAGATCCAAACAATGAGCAGTTCTTC.

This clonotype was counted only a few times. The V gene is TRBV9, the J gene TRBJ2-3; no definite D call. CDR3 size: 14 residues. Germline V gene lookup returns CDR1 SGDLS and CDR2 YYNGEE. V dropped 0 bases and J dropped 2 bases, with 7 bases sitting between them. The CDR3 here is CASSVAQITDTQYF. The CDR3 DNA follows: TGTGCCAGCAGCGTAGCCCAGATCACAGATACGCAGTATTTT.

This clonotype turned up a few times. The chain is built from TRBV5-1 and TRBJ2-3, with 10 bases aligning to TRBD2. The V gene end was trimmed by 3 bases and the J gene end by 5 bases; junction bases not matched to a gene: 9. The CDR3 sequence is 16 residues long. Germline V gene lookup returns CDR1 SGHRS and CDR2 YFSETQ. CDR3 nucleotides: TGCGCCAGCAGCTCCCAGCGGGGGGGCGTGCAAGATACGCAGTATTTT. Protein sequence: CASSSQRGGVQDTQYF.

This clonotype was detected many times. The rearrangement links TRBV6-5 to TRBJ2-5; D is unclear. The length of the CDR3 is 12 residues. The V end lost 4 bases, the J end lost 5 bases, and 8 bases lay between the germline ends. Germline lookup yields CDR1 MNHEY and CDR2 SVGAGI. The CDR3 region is CASSSTRETQYF. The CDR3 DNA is TGTGCCAGCAGTTCTACTCGGGAGACCCAGTACTTC.

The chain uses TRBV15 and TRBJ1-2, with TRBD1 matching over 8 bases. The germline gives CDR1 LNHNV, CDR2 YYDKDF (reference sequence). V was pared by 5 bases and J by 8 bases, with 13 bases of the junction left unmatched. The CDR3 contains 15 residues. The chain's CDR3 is CATSGKDRAPWGYTF. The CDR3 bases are TGTGCCACCAGCGGCAAGGACAGGGCCCCTTGGGGCTACACCTTC.

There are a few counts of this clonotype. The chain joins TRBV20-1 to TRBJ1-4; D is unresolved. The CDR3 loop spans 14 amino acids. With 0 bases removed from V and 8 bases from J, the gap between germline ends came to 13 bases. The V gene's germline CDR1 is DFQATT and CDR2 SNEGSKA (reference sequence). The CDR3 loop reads CSARDRVTWEKLFF. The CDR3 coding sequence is TGCAGTGCTAGAGATCGCGTGACGTGGGAAAAACTGTTTTTT.

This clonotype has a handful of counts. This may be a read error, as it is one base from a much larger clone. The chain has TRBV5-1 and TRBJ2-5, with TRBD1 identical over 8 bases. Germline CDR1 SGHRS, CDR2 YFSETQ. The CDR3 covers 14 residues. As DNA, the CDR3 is TGCGCCAGCAGCTCTCGACAGGGGCAAGAGACCCGGTACTTC. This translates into CASSSRQGQETRYF.

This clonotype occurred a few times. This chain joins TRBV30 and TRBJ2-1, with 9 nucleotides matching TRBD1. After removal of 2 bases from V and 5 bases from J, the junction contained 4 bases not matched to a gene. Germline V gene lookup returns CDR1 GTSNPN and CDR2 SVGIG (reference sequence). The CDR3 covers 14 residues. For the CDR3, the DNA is TGTGCCTGGAGTCGACAGGGGGTCCACAATGAGCAGTTCTTC. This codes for CAWSRQGVHNEQFF. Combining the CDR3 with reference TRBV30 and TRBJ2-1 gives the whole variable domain SQTIHQWPATLVQPVGSPLSLECTVEGTSNPNLYWYRQAAGRGLQLLFYSVGIGQISSEVPQNLSASRPQDRQFILSSKKLLLSDSGFYLCAWSRQGVHNEQFFGPGTRLTVL.

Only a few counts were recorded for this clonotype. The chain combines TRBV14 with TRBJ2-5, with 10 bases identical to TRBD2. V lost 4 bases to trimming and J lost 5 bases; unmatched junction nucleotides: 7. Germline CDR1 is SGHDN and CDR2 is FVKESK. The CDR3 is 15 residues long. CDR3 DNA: TGTGCCAGCAGCCCGTGGACTAGCGGCGGGGAGACCCAGTACTTC. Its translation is CASSPWTSGGETQYF.

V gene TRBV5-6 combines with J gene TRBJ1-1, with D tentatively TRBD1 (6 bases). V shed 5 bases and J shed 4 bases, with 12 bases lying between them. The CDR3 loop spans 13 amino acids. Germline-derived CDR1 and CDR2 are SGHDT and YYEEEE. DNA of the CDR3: TGTGCCAGCAGTAAAGACAGGACCACTGAAGCTTTCTTT. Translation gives CASSKDRTTEAFF.

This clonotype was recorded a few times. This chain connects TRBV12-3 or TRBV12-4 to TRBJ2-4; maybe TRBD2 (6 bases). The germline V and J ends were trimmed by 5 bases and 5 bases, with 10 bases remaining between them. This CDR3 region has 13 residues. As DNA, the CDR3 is TGTGCCAGCAGTACGGAGGGCCAAAACATTCAGTACTTC. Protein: CASSTEGQNIQYF.

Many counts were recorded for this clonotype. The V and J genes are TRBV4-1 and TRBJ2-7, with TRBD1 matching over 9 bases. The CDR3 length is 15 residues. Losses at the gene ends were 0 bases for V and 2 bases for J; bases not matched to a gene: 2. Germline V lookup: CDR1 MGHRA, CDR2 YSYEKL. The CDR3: CASSQEGTGTYEQYF. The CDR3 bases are TGCGCCAGCAGCCAAGAGGGGACAGGGACCTACGAGCAGTACTTC.